This T cell receptor (beta chain) emerged from a study of chemoradiotherapy in HPV16-positive cancers. Study-wide results and caveats: During treatment, candidate HPV-specific clones and E7-related motifs expanded in tumor.

Notes on this clone: The antigen is unknown.

This CDR3 comprises 13 residues. Germline loops: CDR1 SGHNT, CDR2 YYREEE (reference sequence). V shed 8 bases and J shed 3 bases, with 14 bases lying between them. Samples were taken several times over chemoradiotherapy. Produced via immunoSEQ multiplex PCR; TCRdb's table is partial and in-frame only. The sample has around 20,000 clones; around 67% are singletons. The rearrangement joins TRBV5-4 to TRBJ1-1; maybe TRBD1 (5 bases). This sample was gathered from a patient who underwent chemoradiotherapy. The source of this sequence is a human donor with HPV-associated anogenital cancer. The CDR3: CASNRVGDTEAFF. CDR3 in DNA: TGTGCCAGTAATCGAGTGGGGGACACTGAAGCTTTCTTT. Supplemented by reference TRBV5-4 and TRBJ1-1, the full variable domain reads ETGVTQSPTHLIKTRGQQVTLRCSSQSGHNTVSWYQQALGQGPQFIFQYYREEENGRGNFPPRFSGLQFPNYSSELNVNALELDDSALYLCASNRVGDTEAFFGQGTRLTVV.